This note documents a single T cell receptor (beta chain) sequence. The target antigen is unknown. This entry belongs to a study of T cell responses to AZD1222 COVID-19 vaccine. Broader study findings: Unmutated regions of variants are reportedly targeted by nearly half of spike-specific TCRs.

TCRdb's copy holds only in-frame clones and misses some; the assay was immunoSEQ multiplex PCR. The repertoire includes around 110,000 clones, around 91% of them detected once, and 1.6% sits in the top ten. V was clipped by 2 bases and J by 15 bases, with 14 bases between them. Germline CDR1 is SGHAT and CDR2 is FQNNGV. The CDR3 spans 12 residues. The chain recombines TRBV11-2 with TRBJ2-1; D is unresolved. The material was peripheral blood, obtained 28 days after the second AZD1222 dose. The TCR sequence derives from an adult who received the AZD1222 COVID-19 vaccine. The CDR3 DNA sequence: TGTGCCAGCAGCTTAAGTATGGGCACGCGGTTCTTC. This codes for CASSLSMGTRFF.